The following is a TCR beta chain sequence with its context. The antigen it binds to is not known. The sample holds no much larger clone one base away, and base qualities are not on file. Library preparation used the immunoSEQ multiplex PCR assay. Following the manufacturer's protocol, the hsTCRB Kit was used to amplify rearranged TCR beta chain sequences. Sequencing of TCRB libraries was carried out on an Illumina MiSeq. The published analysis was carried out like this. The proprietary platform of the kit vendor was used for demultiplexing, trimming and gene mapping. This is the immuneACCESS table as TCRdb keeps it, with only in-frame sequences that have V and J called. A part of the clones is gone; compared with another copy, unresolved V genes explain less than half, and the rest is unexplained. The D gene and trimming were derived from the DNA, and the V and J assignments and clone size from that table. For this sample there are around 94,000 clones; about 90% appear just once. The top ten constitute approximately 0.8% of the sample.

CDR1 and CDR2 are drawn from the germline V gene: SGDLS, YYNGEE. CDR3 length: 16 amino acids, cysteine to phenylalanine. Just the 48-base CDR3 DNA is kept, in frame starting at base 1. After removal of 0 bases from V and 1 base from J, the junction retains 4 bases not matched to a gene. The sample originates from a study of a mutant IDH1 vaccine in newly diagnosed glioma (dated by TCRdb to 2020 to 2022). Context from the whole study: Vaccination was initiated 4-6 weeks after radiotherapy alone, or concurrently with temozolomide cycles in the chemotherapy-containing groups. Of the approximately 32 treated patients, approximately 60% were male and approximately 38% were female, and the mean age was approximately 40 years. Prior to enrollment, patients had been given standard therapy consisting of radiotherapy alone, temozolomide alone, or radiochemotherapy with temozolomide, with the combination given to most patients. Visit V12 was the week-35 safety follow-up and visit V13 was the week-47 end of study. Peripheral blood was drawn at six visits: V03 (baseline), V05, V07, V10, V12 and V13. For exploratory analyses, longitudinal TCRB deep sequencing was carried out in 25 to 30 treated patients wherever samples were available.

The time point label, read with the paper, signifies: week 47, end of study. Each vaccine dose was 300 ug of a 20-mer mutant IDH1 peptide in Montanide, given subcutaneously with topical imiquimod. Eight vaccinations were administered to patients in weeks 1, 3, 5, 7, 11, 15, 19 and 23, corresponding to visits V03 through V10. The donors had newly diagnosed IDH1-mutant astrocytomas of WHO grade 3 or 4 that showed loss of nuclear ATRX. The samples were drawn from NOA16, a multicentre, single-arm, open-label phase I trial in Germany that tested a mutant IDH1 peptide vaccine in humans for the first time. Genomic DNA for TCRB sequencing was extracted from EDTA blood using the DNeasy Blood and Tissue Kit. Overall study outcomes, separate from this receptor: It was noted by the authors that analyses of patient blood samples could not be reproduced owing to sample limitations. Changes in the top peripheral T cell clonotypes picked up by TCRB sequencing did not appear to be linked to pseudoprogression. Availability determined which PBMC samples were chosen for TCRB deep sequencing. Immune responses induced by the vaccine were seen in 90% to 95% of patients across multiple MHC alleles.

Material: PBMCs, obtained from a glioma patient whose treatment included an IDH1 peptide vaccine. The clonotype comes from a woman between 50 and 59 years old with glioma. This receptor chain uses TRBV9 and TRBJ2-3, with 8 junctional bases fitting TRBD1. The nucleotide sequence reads TGTGCCAGCAGCGTAGATGTGGACAGGGGCACAGATACGCAGTATTTT. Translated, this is CASSVDVDRGTDTQYF.